The TCR beta chain under discussion was sequenced for a study of CD8 T cells in Susac syndrome. From blood CD8+ and CD4+ T cells, the TCR beta chain was sequenced. The RNA, 0.5 to 1 ug, was put through reverse transcription using random hexamers. It was immunoSEQ multiplex PCR that amplified TCR beta CDR3 across 54 Vbeta and 13 Jbeta. TCRdb redid the calling of the immunoSEQ multiplex PCR reads with MiXCR, one entry per CDR3 protein. The profile shows around 170,000 distinct CDR3 sequences, 90% to 95% of them singletons. The specimen was CD8+ T cells from PBMCs. The receptor was derived from a human donor with multiple sclerosis.

Written as DNA, the CDR3 is TGTGCCAGCAGTTTATCTAGGACCTATGGCTACACCTTC. It specifies CASSLSRTYGYTF. The chain is built from TRBV27 and TRBJ1-2; D remains ambiguous. The V end lost 0 bases, the J end lost 4 bases, and 6 bases lay between the germline ends. The germline V gene encodes CDR1 MNHEY and CDR2 SMNVEV (reference sequence). CDR3 length: 13 residues.